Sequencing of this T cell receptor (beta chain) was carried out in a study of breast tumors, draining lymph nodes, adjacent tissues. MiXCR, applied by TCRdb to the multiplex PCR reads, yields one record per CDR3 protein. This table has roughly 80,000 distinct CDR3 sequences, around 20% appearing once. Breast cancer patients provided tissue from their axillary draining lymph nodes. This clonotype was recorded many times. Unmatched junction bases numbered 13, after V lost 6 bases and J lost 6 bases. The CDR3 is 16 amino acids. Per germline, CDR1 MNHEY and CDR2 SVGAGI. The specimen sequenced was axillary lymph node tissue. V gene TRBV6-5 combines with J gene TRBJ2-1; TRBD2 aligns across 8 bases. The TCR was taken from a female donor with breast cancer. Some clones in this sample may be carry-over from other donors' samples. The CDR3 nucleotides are TGTGCCAGCAGCAGCCTCGGCGGGAGGATTGGCAATGAGCAGTTCTTC. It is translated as CASSSLGGRIGNEQFF.